Detailed here is one TCR beta chain. The protocol was immunoSEQ multiplex PCR, while the TCRdb copy is restricted to in-frame clones and leaves out a portion. Here the sample spans around 100,000 clones, roughly 94% being singletons. This record belongs to a study of technical replicates of blood from a few donors. Trimming cost V 0 bases and J 3 bases; bases outside gene matches: 8. The length of the CDR3 is 17 residues. The germline V gene has CDR1 SGHAT and CDR2 FQNNGV. The origin of this receptor is a human donor in good health. The gene calls are TRBV11-2 and TRBJ2-7; TRBD1 agrees at 10 bases. The sample comprised T cells isolated from PBMCs. CDR3 coding DNA: TGTGCCAGCAGCTTAGATACAGGACAGGGGGTCCTCTACGAGCAGTACTTC. It encodes CASSLDTGQGVLYEQYF.